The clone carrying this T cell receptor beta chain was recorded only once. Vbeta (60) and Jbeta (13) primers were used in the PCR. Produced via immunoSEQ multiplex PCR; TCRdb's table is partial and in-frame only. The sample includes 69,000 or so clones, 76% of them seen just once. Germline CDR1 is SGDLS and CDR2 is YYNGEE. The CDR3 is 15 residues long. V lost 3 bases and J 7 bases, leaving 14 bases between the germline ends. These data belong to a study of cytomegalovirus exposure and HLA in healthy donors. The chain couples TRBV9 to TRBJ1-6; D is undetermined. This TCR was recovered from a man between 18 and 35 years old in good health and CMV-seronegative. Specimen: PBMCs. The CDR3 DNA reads TGTGCCAGCAGCGCCTTAGCGGCCGAAAATTCACCCCTCCACTTT. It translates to CASSALAAENSPLHF. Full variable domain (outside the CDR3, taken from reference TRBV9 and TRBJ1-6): DSGVTQTPKHLITATGQRVTLRCSPRSGDLSVYWYQQSLDQGLQFLIQYYNGEERAKGNILERFSAQQFPDLHSELNLSSLELGDSALYFCASSALAAENSPLHFGNGTRLTVT.